A single sample gave rise to the 4 T cell receptor beta chains below, sequenced in a study of blood T cell repertoires in COVID-19. The method was immunoSEQ multiplex PCR; TCRdb's version includes in-frame clones alone and lacks a portion of them. The repertoire holds about 170,000 clones, around four fifths seen once, with more than 12% in the top ten. The specimen was peripheral blood. The receptors were sampled from a woman between 65 and 79 years old with COVID-19, enrolled during active disease.

The chain links TRBV5-5 to TRBJ2-7, with 11 bases fitting TRBD2. CDR3 size: 15 residues. Germline assignment: CDR1 SGHKS and CDR2 YYEKEE (reference sequence). V was pared by 4 bases and J by 2 bases, with 5 bases of the junction left unmatched. The CDR3 loop is CASSGPSGGTYEQYV. CDR3 sequence (DNA): TGTGCCAGCAGCGGCCCTAGCGGGGGGACCTACGAGCAGTACGTC.

V and J are TRBV25-1 and TRBJ1-1; TRBD1 is a possible D gene (6 bases). Germline V gene data show CDR1 as MGHDK and CDR2 as SYGVNS. CDR3 length equals 13 residues. The ends were cut back, 4 bases at V and 7 bases at J, with 13 bases in the middle. This chain's CDR3 is CASSAKGGVEAFF. As DNA, the CDR3 is TGTGCCAGCAGTGCCAAGGGGGGGGTTGAAGCTTTCTTT.

The V gene is TRBV9, the J gene TRBJ2-3; TRBD2 matches 7 bases. From germline, CDR1 is SGDLS and CDR2 YYNGEE. This CDR3 has 16 amino acids. V shed 6 bases and J 2 bases; nucleotides not matched to a gene: 12. CDR3 sequence: CASTALAGAPTDTQYF. In DNA, the CDR3 is TGTGCCAGCACCGCACTGGCGGGAGCCCCCACAGATACGCAGTATTTT. Full variable domain (outside the CDR3, taken from reference TRBV9 and TRBJ2-3): DSGVTQTPKHLITATGQRVTLRCSPRSGDLSVYWYQQSLDQGLQFLIQYYNGEERAKGNILERFSAQQFPDLHSELNLSSLELGDSALYFCASTALAGAPTDTQYFGPGTRLTVL.

The rearrangement joins TRBV28 to TRBJ2-5; maybe TRBD2 (6 bases). The CDR3 consists of 14 residues. The germline V and J ends were trimmed by 10 bases and 4 bases, with 19 bases remaining between them. The V gene's germline CDR1 is MDHEN and CDR2 SYDVKM. CDR3 DNA: TGTGCCACCTGGGAGGAGGGCCGGGCAGAGACCCAGTACTTC. Encoded protein: CATWEEGRAETQYF.